A single sample gave rise to the 22 T cell receptor beta chains below, sequenced in a study of blood T cell repertoires in COVID-19 (dated by TCRdb to 2020 to 2021). The library was generated by the immunoSEQ multiplex PCR assay. Held by TCRdb, this immuneACCESS table contains in-frame sequences only and omits some clones. Under half of the omission traces to an unresolved V gene where checked; the cause of the rest is unknown. The sample table contains fewer than 300,000 clones; only one count was recorded for 85% to 90% of them. The top ten constitute roughly 14% of the sample. The sample taken for sequencing was peripheral blood. The source of these receptors is a human donor in a cohort sampled during active COVID-19.

The rearrangement uses TRBV9 and TRBJ1-3; D gene unclear. The CDR3 is made up of 15 amino acids. Trimming took off 4 bases at V and 0 bases at J, with 11 bases between the two ends. Germline loops: CDR1 SGDLS, CDR2 YYNGEE. CDR3 residues: CASSSRLASGNTIYF. The CDR3 DNA follows: TGTGCCAGCAGCTCCCGGTTAGCCTCTGGAAACACCATATATTTT.

This chain uses TRBV9 with TRBJ2-7; 10 bases line up with TRBD2. V shed 3 bases, J shed 4 bases, and the junction held 10 bases outside the gene matches. The CDR3 loop spans 16 amino acids. CDR1 is SGDLS and CDR2 is YYNGEE in the germline V gene. The CDR3, as DNA: TGTGCCAGCAGCGGAGCGGGGGGGGCAAGTTTATACGAGCAGTACTTC. Residues: CASSGAGGASLYEQYF.

The V and J genes are TRBV7-2 and TRBJ1-2, with a tentative D call TRBD1 (6 bases). Germline CDR1 and CDR2: SGHTA and FQGNSA. This CDR3 spans 15 amino acids. V lost 3 bases and J 14 bases, leaving 25 bases between the germline ends. The CDR3 nucleotides read TGTGCCAGCAGCTTCCCTGAACCTCGGGACAACTTCCGGACCTTC. Its protein product is CASSFPEPRDNFRTF.

This rearrangement joins TRBV29-1 to TRBJ1-2, with D maybe TRBD1 (5 bases). The length of the CDR3 is 11 residues. Germline CDR1 reads SQVTM; CDR2 reads ANQGSEA. Deletions cut 7 bases from V and 9 bases from J, with 15 bases between. This CDR3 is CSAPGLDRYTF. DNA of the CDR3: TGCAGCGCTCCGGGACTTGATCGCTACACCTTC.

There are many counts of this clone. The V gene is TRBV2, the J gene TRBJ2-5, with 7 bases matching TRBD1. Germline values: CDR1 SNHLY, CDR2 FYNNEI. The CDR3 consists of 14 residues. The V and J ends lost 6 bases and 1 base, in that order; junction bases with no gene match: 5. The DNA for the CDR3 is TGTGCCAGCAGGCGCCGGGACAGCCAAGAGACCCAGTACTTC. Its translation is CASRRRDSQETQYF.

The chain employs TRBV15 and TRBJ2-1; TRBD2 is a possible D gene (6 bases). CDR1 and CDR2 from the germline V gene are LNHNV and YYDKDF (reference sequence). The CDR3 sequence is 16 residues long. With 3 bases removed from V and 0 bases from J, the gap between germline ends came to 12 bases. The CDR3 here is CATSSPTRDSYNEQFF. The CDR3 DNA follows: TGTGCCACCAGCAGCCCGACTAGGGACTCCTACAATGAGCAGTTCTTC. The full variable domain, rest sourced from reference TRBV15 and TRBJ2-1, is DAMVIQNPRYQVTQFGKPVTLSCSQTLNHNVMYWYQQKSSQAPKLLFHYYDKDFNNEADTPDNFQSRRPNTSFCFLDIRSPGLGDTAMYLCATSSPTRDSYNEQFFGPGTRLTVL.

This rearrangement joins TRBV3-1 (or the pseudogene TRBV3-2) to TRBJ1-3; the D is unclear. CDR1 is LGHDT and CDR2 is YNNKEL in the germline V gene (reference sequence). The CDR3 runs to 15 residues. The V end was cut by 1 base, the J end by 1 base, with 8 bases between. CDR3: CASSQVLASGNTIYF. DNA for the CDR3: TGTGCCAGCAGCCAAGTCCTGGCTTCTGGAAACACCATATATTTT.

This clone was observed a single time. The J gene is TRBJ1-1, the V gene TRBV10-2; D unresolved. The V gene's germline CDR1 is WSHSY and CDR2 SAAADI. V was shortened by 2 bases and J by 5 bases, with 9 bases between the two germline ends. The CDR3 totals 13 residues. This CDR3 reads CASSESGGTEAFF. For the CDR3, the DNA is TGCGCCAGCAGTGAGAGTGGAGGAACTGAAGCTTTCTTT.

This clone is a singleton in its sample. The CDR3 region is CASSSHFGEAFF. CDR3 DNA: TGTGCCAGCAGCTCGCATTTCGGGGAAGCTTTCTTT. V is TRBV7-2 and J is TRBJ1-1; D remains unclear. CDR1 is SGHTA and CDR2 is FQGNSA in the germline V gene. The CDR3 runs 12 residues. V was cut by 4 bases and J by 8 bases, with 11 bases left in between.

The J gene is TRBJ2-7, the V gene TRBV5-6; no clear D gene. Germline V CDR1 and CDR2: SGHDT, YYEEEE. Trimming removed 7 bases from V and 5 bases from J, with 19 bases in between. The CDR3 covers 14 residues. In nucleotides, the CDR3 is TGTGCCAGCTCTCCGGGTTCCCAGAGGAACGAGCAGTACTTC. Translating it yields CASSPGSQRNEQYF.

The chain joins TRBV9 to TRBJ2-7; TRBD2 might be the D (5 bases). The germline gives CDR1 SGDLS, CDR2 YYNGEE. CDR3 size: 15 residues. Trimming cost V 4 bases and J 0 bases, with 14 bases left between them. The CDR3 loop is CASSPGGQTSYEQYF. In DNA, the CDR3 is TGTGCCAGCAGCCCAGGCGGGCAGACCTCCTACGAGCAGTACTTC.

The rearrangement joins TRBV7-7 to TRBJ2-1; 13 positions match TRBD2. The V gene end was trimmed by 5 bases and the J gene end by 5 bases; junction bases not matched to a gene: 9. The CDR3 contains 17 residues. The germline CDR1 and CDR2 sequences are SSHAT and FNYEAQ (reference sequence). The CDR3 DNA reads TGTGCCAGCAGCCGGGGACTAGCGGGACCACCCGACAATGAGCAGTTCTTC. Its protein is CASSRGLAGPPDNEQFF.

This chain connects TRBV7-2 to TRBJ2-7; TRBD1 matches at 7 bases. This CDR3 contains 15 residues. The V gene's germline CDR1 is SGHTA and CDR2 FQGNSA. V shed 5 bases and J 2 bases; nucleotides not matched to a gene: 9. CDR3 amino acids: CASSHRGLPPYEQYF. The CDR3 DNA reads TGTGCCAGCAGCCATAGGGGGCTTCCCCCCTACGAGCAGTACTTC.

The rearrangement joins TRBV10-3 to TRBJ1-5; D gene unclear. Looked up from germline, CDR1 is ENHRY and CDR2 is SYGVKD. This CDR3 contains 16 residues. Trimming removed 0 bases from V and 1 base from J, with 10 bases in between. The DNA for the CDR3 is TGTGCCATCAGTGAGTCGATTGTCCAGAGCAATCAGCCCCAGCATTTT. Its translation is CAISESIVQSNQPQHF.

The chain combines TRBV7-2 with TRBJ1-1; perhaps TRBD1 as D (6 bases). Trimming pared 4 bases from V and 3 bases from J, leaving 9 bases between. The CDR3 extends over 13 amino acids. Germline CDR1 is SGHTA and CDR2 is FQGNSA. CDR3 sequence reads: CASSSRQDTEAFF. For the CDR3, the DNA is TGTGCCAGCAGCTCAAGACAGGACACTGAAGCTTTCTTT.

The rearrangement joins TRBV12-3 or TRBV12-4 to TRBJ2-1, with 7 bases aligning to TRBD2. The CDR3 totals 13 residues. The trim removed 6 bases at V and 8 bases at J, leaving 7 bases unmatched. The chain's CDR3 is CASSRTSRDEQFF. For the CDR3, the DNA is TGTGCCAGCAGCCGGACTAGTAGGGATGAGCAGTTCTTC.

The rearrangement uses TRBV19 and TRBJ1-5; 11 bases line up with TRBD1. Germline assignment: CDR1 LNHDA and CDR2 SQIVND (reference sequence). The CDR3 loop spans 15 amino acids. J was trimmed by 0 bases and V by 11 bases; bases with no gene match: 6. This CDR3 reads CALGQGANSNQPQHF. In DNA, the CDR3 is TGTGCCCTCGGACAGGGGGCGAATAGCAATCAGCCCCAGCATTTT.

V and J are TRBV19 and TRBJ2-7; 8 bases match TRBD1. The CDR3 extends over 15 amino acids. V was clipped by 5 bases and J by 0 bases; unmatched bases: 6. CDR1 and CDR2 (germline): LNHDA, SQIVND (reference sequence). Here the CDR3 reads CASSPGQGRSYEQYF. The CDR3 coding sequence is TGTGCCAGTAGTCCAGGACAGGGACGCTCCTACGAGCAGTACTTC.

This clone was seen only once. The chain is built from TRBV4-2 and TRBJ2-2; D remains ambiguous. Trimming shortened V by 0 bases and J by 11 bases, and 16 bases separated the two germline ends. CDR3 length: 15 residues. In germline, CDR1 is LGHNA, CDR2 YNFKEQ. CDR3: CASSQDASVSSELFF. The CDR3 nucleotides read TGTGCCAGCAGCCAAGATGCATCGGTTAGCTCCGAGCTGTTTTTT.

The V gene is TRBV11-2, the J gene TRBJ2-3, with 12 bases lining up with TRBD2. Losses at the gene ends were 4 bases for V and 2 bases for J; bases not matched to a gene: 4. Germline V gives CDR1 SGHAT, CDR2 FQNNGV. The CDR3 length is 16 residues. The CDR3 nucleotides read TGTGCCAGCAGCTCGACTAGCGGGAGTTTCACAGATACGCAGTATTTT. Translation: CASSSTSGSFTDTQYF.

This CDR3 is CASSSQSGRAKNIQYF. The CDR3 nucleotides read TGTGCCAGCAGTTCCCAATCTGGTCGGGCCAAAAACATTCAGTACTTC. The chain uses TRBV6-2 or TRBV6-3 and TRBJ2-4; no definite D call. CDR3 size: 16 residues. V was trimmed by 4 bases and J by 1 base, leaving 14 bases between them. Germline V CDR1 and CDR2: MNHEY, SVGEGT.

This chain joins TRBV6-2 or TRBV6-3 and TRBJ2-1; the D gene is possibly TRBD1 (5 bases). V was shortened by 5 bases and J by 7 bases, with 18 bases between the two germline ends. This CDR3 spans 15 amino acids. Germline CDR1 and CDR2: MNHEY and SVGEGT. This CDR3 reads CASSLQGSLWNEQFF. The CDR3 region has the DNA TGTGCCAGCAGTCTCCAGGGTAGTTTGTGGAATGAGCAGTTCTTC.